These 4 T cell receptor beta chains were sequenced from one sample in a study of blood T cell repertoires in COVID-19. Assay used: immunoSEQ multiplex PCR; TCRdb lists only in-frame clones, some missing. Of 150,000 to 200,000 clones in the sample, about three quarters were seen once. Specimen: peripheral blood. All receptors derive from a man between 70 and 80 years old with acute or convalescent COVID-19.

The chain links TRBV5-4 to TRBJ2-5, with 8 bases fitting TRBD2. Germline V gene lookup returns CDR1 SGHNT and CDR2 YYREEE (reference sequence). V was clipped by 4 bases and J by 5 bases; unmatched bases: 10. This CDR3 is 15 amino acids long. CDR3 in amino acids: CASSTGLVTLETQYF. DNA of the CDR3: TGTGCCAGCAGCACGGGACTAGTGACGTTGGAGACCCAGTACTTC. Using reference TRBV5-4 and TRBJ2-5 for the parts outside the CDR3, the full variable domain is ETGVTQSPTHLIKTRGQQVTLRCSSQSGHNTVSWYQQALGQGPQFIFQYYREEENGRGNFPPRFSGLQFPNYSSELNVNALELDDSALYLCASSTGLVTLETQYFGPGTRLLVL.

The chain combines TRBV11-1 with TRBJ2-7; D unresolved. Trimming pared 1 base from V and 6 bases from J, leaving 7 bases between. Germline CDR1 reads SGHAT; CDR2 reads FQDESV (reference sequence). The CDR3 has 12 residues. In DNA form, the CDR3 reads TGTGCCAGCAGCTTAGGGCAGCGCGAGCAGTACTTC. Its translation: CASSLGQREQYF.

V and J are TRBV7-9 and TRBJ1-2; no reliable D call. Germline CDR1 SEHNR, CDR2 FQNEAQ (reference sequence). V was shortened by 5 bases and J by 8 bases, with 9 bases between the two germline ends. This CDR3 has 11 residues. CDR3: CASSHSSGYTF. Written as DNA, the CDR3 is TGTGCCAGCAGCCACTCGAGCGGCTACACCTTC.

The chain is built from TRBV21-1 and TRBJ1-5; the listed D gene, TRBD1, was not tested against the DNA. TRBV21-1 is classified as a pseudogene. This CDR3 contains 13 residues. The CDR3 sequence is CASSKTGLQPQHF. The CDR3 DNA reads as TGTGCCAGCAGCAAGACAGGACTCCAGCCCCAGCATTTT.